This T cell receptor (beta chain) came from a study of vaccination and CD4 T cells after COVID-19. Study details: PCR on nasal swabs identified SARS-CoV-2 in convalescent patients, of whom fewer than ten were mild and one severe.

Of note for this clonotype: Its antigen is as yet unknown.

Treatment defined: roughly 11-day PBMC culture with coronavirus spike peptide pools or control peptides (ViraFEST assay). T cells were expanded with peptide pools, and expanded clonotypes were identified by TCR sequencing. Sequencing of the DNA from cultured CD4+ T cells was carried out with the Oncomine TCR Beta short-read assay. TCRdb re-called the PCR reads with MiXCR, one entry per CDR3 protein. This table holds some 1,600 distinct CDR3 sequences, roughly 70% found once. The CDR3 length is 13 residues. V lost 1 base and J lost 8; bases outside the gene matches: 2. Germline-derived CDR1 and CDR2 are SGHTA and FQGNSA.

This sample comprised CD4+ T cells from blood, cultured in vitro, obtained after SARS-CoV-2 vaccination. This receptor was obtained from a human donor who had recovered from COVID-19. This sequence joins TRBV7-2 and TRBJ1-2; 9 bases match TRBD1. The CDR3 sequence is CASSLGTGVGYTF. Written as DNA, the CDR3 is TGTGCCAGCAGCTTAGGGACAGGGGTCGGCTACACCTTC.